This T cell receptor (beta chain) emerged from a study of blood T cell repertoires in COVID-19. Study overall: Sites in the United States, Italy and Spain provided acute and convalescent COVID-19 samples. PBMCs, B-cell-depleted T cells, or T cells provided the cDNA or gDNA that made up the material.

Authors' processing steps: Researchers report that nucleated cell counts were estimated from reference gene primer amplification. TCRdb's table, derived via immunoSEQ multiplex PCR, lists solely in-frame clones and lacks some. Clone size and V and J calls were adopted from that table, with D and trimming inferred from the DNA. Of 370,000 or so clones in the sample, about four fifths are singletons; the top ten hold over 0.95%. This receptor was obtained from a human donor with acute or convalescent COVID-19. The donor label of this sample is uncertain. Sequencing used peripheral blood.

CDR3 sequence: CASSLALGLAYEQYF. The CDR3 DNA follows: TGTGCCAGCAGCTTAGCGCTGGGACTAGCATACGAGCAGTACTTC. The chain is built from TRBV7-6 and TRBJ2-7, with 9 nucleotides matching TRBD2. The CDR3 spans 15 residues. The trim removed 0 bases at V and 4 bases at J, leaving 4 bases unmatched. Germline assignment: CDR1 SGHVS and CDR2 FNYEAQ. Full variable domain (rest looked up from reference TRBV7-6 and TRBJ2-7): GAGVSQSPRYKVTKRGQDVALRCDPISGHVSLYWYRQALGQGPEFLTYFNYEAQQDKSGLPNDRFSAERPEGSISTLTIQRTEQRDSAMYRCASSLALGLAYEQYFGPGTRLTVT.